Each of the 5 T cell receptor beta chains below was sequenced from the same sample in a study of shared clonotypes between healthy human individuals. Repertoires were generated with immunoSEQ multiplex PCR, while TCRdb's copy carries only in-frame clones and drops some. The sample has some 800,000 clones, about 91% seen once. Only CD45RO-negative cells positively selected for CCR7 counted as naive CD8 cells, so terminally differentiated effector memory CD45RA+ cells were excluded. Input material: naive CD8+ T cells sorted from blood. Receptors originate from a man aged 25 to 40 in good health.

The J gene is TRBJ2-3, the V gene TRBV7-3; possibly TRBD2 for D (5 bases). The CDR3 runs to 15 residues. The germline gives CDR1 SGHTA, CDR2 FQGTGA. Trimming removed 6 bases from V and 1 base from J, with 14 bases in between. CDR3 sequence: CASSSGVGGTDTQYF. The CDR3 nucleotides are TGTGCCAGCAGTTCCGGAGTCGGGGGCACAGATACGCAGTATTTT.

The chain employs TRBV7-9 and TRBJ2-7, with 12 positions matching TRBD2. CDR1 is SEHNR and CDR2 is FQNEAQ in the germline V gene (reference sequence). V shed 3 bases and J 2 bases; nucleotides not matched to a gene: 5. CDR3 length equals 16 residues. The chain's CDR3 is CASSFRRTSGAYEQYF. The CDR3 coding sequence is TGTGCCAGCAGCTTTCGCCGGACTAGCGGGGCCTACGAGCAGTACTTC.

The CDR3 sequence: CASGSGAYEQYF. CDR3 coding DNA: TGTGCCAGCGGTAGCGGGGCCTACGAGCAGTACTTC. The chain recombines TRBV6-6 with TRBJ2-7; 8 bases map to TRBD2. This CDR3 is 12 amino acids long. The junction had 2 bases not matched to a gene; V was cut back by 8 bases and J by 2 bases. The germline CDR1 and CDR2 sequences are MNHNY and SVGAGI (reference sequence).

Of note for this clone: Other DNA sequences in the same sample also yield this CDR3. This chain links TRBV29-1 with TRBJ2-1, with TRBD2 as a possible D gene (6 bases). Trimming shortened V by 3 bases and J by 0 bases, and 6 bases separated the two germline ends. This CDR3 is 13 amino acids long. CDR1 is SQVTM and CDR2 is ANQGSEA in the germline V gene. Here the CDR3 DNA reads TGCAGCGTTGAGGGACTCTCCTACAATGAGCAGTTCTTC. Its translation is CSVEGLSYNEQFF.

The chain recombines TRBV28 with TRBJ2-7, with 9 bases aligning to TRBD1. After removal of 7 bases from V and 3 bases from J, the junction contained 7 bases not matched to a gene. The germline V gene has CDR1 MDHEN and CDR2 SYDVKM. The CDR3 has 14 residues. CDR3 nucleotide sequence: TGTGCCAGCACCCCACAGGGGGCGGTCTACGAGCAGTACTTC. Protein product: CASTPQGAVYEQYF.